Below are 9 T cell receptor beta chains sequenced from a single sample in a study of blood T cell repertoires in COVID-19. Generated by immunoSEQ multiplex PCR, the TCRdb table keeps only in-frame clones and is missing some. The sample comprises 350,000 to 450,000 clones, about 89% of which are singletons, and approximately 1.5% rests with the top ten. Sequencing used peripheral blood. Receptors originate from a woman in her thirties or forties with COVID-19, enrolled during active disease.

V usage is TRBV5-1 and J usage is TRBJ1-1; 7 nucleotides agree with TRBD1. Per germline, CDR1 SGHRS and CDR2 YFSETQ. The CDR3 is 15 amino acids. Trimming removed 2 bases from V and 0 bases from J; junction bases left unmatched: 4. CDR3 residues: CASSFRGQLNTEAFF. DNA for the CDR3: TGCGCCAGCAGCTTCCGGGGACAGTTGAACACTGAAGCTTTCTTT.

The CDR3 region is CASSLSSGRTGELFF. The CDR3 DNA is TGTGCCAGCAGCTTGAGCAGCGGGAGGACCGGGGAGCTGTTTTTT. V is TRBV5-6 and J is TRBJ2-2; 9 positions agree with TRBD2. CDR3 length: 15 amino acids. Germline-derived CDR1 and CDR2 are SGHDT and YYEEEE. The V gene end was trimmed by 1 base and the J gene end by 5 bases; junction bases not matched to a gene: 3.

The chain carries TRBV6-5 and TRBJ2-7; a weak D match, TRBD2 (6 bases). Germline loops: CDR1 MNHEY, CDR2 SVGAGI. Trimming took off 0 bases at V and 2 bases at J, with 14 bases between the two ends. The CDR3 runs to 16 residues. The chain's CDR3 is CASSYSSGQRAYEQYF. CDR3 nucleotide sequence: TGTGCCAGCAGTTACTCGAGCGGGCAGCGAGCCTACGAGCAGTACTTC.

The CDR3 DNA sequence: TGTGCCAGCAGCCCGAGAGCTAGGACAGGGAATGGCTACACCTTC. Protein: CASSPRARTGNGYTF. The chain joins TRBV7-2 to TRBJ1-2; 8 nucleotides match TRBD1. Germline lookup yields CDR1 SGHTA and CDR2 FQGNSA. CDR3 length: 15 residues. V lost 5 bases, J lost 6 bases, and 11 bases stayed unmatched.

This chain links TRBV7-2 with TRBJ2-1; possible D gene TRBD2, 5 bases. Germline CDR1 and CDR2: SGHTA and FQGNSA. This CDR3 has 17 residues. V was shortened by 1 base and J by 0 bases, with 13 bases between the two germline ends. As DNA, the CDR3 is TGTGCCAGCAGCTTAGATTTTAGCGCCCGCTCCTACAATGAGCAGTTCTTC. Translating gives CASSLDFSARSYNEQFF.

The chain carries TRBV28 and TRBJ1-6, with TRBD1 identical over 7 bases. The germline CDR1 and CDR2 sequences are MDHEN and SYDVKM. CDR3 length: 16 residues. V shed 4 bases, J shed 5 bases, and the junction held 8 bases outside the gene matches. The CDR3 region is CASSSNRGRDNSPLHF. The CDR3 nucleotides read TGTGCCAGCAGTTCCAACAGGGGTAGGGATAATTCACCCCTCCACTTT.

The V call is TRBV27, the J call TRBJ1-6, with unresolved D. The CDR3 totals 15 residues. Germline V gives CDR1 MNHEY, CDR2 SMNVEV (reference sequence). V was trimmed by 3 bases and J by 6 bases, leaving 12 bases between them. The CDR3 DNA is TGTGCCAGCAGTTTCGGCAGGCGGGGTAATTCACCCCTCCACTTT. It encodes CASSFGRRGNSPLHF.

V gene TRBV10-3 combines with J gene TRBJ1-5; tentatively, D is TRBD1 (5 bases). Germline CDR1 is ENHRY and CDR2 is SYGVKD. Trimming shortened V by 10 bases and J by 4 bases, and 17 bases separated the two germline ends. The CDR3 is 14 amino acids. The CDR3 nucleotides are TGTGCCACCGGACACCGGGCAGGGAATCAGCCCCAGCATTTT. The encoded protein is CATGHRAGNQPQHF.

The chain uses TRBV18 and TRBJ1-3, with D maybe TRBD1 (5 bases). The CDR3 extends over 16 amino acids. Trimming took off 0 bases at V and 1 base at J, with 10 bases between the two ends. Germline assignment: CDR1 KGHSH and CDR2 LQKENI. CDR3 loop: CASSPPGRASGNTIYF. CDR3 DNA sequence: TGTGCCAGCTCACCACCAGGCAGGGCTTCTGGAAACACCATATATTTT.